Sequencing of this T cell receptor (beta chain) was carried out in a study of cytomegalovirus exposure and HLA in healthy donors. Study at large: Among around 170 million T cells, an earlier analysis found about 110 million unique TCR beta sequences. Overall study findings and caveats: Most subjects' HLA-A and HLA-B alleles were reportedly predicted from TCR beta sequences.

Primers: 60 Vbeta forward and 13 Jbeta reverse. The method was immunoSEQ multiplex PCR; TCRdb's version includes in-frame clones alone and lacks a portion of them. The profile shows under 150,000 clones, 81% of them singletons. Note on this clone: What it recognizes is unknown.

The CDR3 totals 16 residues. V dropped 4 bases and J dropped 5 bases, with 18 bases sitting between them. Germline lookup yields CDR1 SGHNT and CDR2 YYREEE (reference sequence). Sequenced material: PBMCs. The chain uses TRBV5-4 and TRBJ2-2; possibly TRBD2 for D (6 bases). The clonotype comes from a woman in her 40s in good health and CMV-seropositive. The CDR3 sequence: CASSSPSDIPTGELFF. The CDR3 DNA reads as TGTGCCAGCAGCAGTCCTAGCGATATTCCAACCGGGGAGCTGTTTTTT.